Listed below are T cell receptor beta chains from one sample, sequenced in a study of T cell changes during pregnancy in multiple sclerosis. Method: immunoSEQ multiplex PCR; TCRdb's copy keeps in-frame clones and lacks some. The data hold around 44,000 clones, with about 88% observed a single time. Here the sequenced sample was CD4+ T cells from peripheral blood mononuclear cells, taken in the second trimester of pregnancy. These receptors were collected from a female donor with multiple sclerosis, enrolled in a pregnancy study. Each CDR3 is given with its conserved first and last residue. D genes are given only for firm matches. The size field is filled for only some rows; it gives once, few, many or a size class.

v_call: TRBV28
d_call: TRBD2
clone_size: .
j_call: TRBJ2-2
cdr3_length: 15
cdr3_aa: CASSLGGSKAGELFF
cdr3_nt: TGTGCCAGCAGTTTAGGCGGGAGCAAAGCCGGGGAGCTGTTTTTT

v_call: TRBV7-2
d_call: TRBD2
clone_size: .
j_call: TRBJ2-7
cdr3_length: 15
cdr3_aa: CASSLSASGNYEQYF
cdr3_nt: TGTGCCAGCAGCTTAAGCGCTAGCGGGAACTACGAGCAGTACTTC

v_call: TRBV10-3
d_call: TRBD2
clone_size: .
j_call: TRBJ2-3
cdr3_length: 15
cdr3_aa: CAITQLAGDTDTQYF
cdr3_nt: TGTGCCATCACTCAACTAGCGGGGGACACAGATACGCAGTATTTT

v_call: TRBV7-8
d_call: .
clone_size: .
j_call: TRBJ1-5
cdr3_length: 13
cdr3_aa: CASSLSRGRTQHF
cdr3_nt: TGTGCCAGCAGCTTGAGCAGGGGTAGGACCCAGCATTTT

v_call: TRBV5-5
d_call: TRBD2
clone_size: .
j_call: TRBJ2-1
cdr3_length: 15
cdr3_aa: CASSLGSSGIAEQFF
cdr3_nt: TGTGCCAGCAGCTTAGGCTCTAGCGGGATCGCAGAGCAGTTCTTC

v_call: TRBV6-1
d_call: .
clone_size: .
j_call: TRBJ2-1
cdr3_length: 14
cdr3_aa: CASSAEGQLNEQFF
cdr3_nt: TGTGCCAGCAGCGCGGAAGGACAGCTCAATGAGCAGTTCTTC

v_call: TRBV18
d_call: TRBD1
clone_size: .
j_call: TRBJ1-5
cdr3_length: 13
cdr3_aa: CASSGDRNQPQHF
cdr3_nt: TGTGCCAGCTCAGGGGACAGAAATCAGCCCCAGCATTTT

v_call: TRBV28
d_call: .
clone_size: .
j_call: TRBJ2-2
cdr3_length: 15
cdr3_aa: CASSFRQLNTGELFF
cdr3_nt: TGTGCCAGCAGTTTCCGACAGCTGAACACCGGGGAGCTGTTTTTT

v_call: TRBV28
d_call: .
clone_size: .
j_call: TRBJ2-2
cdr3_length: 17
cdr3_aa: CASSLLGGRSGTGELFF
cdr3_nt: TGTGCCAGCAGTTTATTAGGAGGGAGGTCGGGCACCGGGGAGCTGTTTTTT

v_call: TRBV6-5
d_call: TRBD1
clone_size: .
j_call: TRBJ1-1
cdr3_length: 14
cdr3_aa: CASSRQGATTTTFF
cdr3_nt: TGTGCCAGCAGTCGACAGGGGGCTACAACAACGACTTTCTTT

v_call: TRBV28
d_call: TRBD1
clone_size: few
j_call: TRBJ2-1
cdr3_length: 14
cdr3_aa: CASKGTDPYNEQFF
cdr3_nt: TGTGCCAGCAAGGGGACAGATCCCTACAATGAGCAGTTCTTC

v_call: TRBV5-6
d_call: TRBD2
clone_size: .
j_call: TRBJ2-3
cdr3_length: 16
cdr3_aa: CASSPGRVTSTDTQYF
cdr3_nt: TGTGCCAGCAGCCCGGGGAGGGTAACTAGCACAGATACGCAGTATTTT

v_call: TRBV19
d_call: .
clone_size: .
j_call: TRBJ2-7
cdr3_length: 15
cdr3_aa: CASSPKMAGPYEQYF
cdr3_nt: TGTGCCAGTAGTCCCAAAATGGCAGGTCCCTACGAGCAGTACTTC

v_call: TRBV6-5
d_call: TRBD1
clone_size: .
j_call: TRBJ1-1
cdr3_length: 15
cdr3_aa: CASSRTGGLNTEAFF
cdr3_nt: TGTGCCAGCAGCAGGACAGGGGGGTTGAACACTGAAGCTTTCTTT

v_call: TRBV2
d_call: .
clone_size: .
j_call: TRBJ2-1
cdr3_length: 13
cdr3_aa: CASSVRGLNEQFF
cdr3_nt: TGTGCCAGCAGTGTTAGGGGTCTCAATGAGCAGTTCTTC

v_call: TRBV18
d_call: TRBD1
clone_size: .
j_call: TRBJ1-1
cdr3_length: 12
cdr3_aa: CASSPDRDEAFF
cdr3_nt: TGTGCCAGCTCACCGGACAGGGATGAAGCTTTCTTT

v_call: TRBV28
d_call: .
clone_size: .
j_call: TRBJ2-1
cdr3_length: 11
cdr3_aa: CASSFFDEQFF
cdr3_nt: TGTGCCAGCAGTTTTTTCGATGAGCAGTTCTTC

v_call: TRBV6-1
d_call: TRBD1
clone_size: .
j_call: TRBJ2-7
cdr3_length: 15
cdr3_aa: CASSEVRTGVDEQYF
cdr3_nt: TGTGCCAGCAGTGAAGTGAGGACAGGGGTCGACGAGCAGTACTTC

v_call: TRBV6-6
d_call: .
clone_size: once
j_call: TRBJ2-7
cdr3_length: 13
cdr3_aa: CAIQVLRGTEQYF
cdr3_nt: TGTGCCATTCAAGTACTCAGGGGCACCGAGCAGTACTTC

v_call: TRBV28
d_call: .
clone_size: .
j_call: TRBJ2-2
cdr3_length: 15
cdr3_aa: CASSVNRGWAGELFF
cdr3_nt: TGTGCCAGCAGTGTCAATCGGGGTTGGGCCGGGGAGCTGTTTTTT

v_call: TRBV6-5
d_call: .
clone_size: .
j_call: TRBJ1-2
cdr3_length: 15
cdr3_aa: CASRAQQVTNYGYTF
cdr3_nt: TGTGCCAGCAGAGCTCAACAGGTCACGAACTATGGCTACACCTTC

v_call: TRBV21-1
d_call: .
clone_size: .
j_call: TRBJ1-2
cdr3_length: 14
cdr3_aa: CASSRHRGRIGYTF
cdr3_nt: TGTGCCAGCAGCCGCCACAGGGGGCGTATAGGCTACACCTTC

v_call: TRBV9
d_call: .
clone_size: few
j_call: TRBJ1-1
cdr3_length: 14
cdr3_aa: CASSPPSRGTEAFF
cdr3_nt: TGTGCCAGCAGCCCCCCGAGTCGGGGCACTGAAGCTTTCTTT

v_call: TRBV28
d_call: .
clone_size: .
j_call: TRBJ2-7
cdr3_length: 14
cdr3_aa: CASSLGRAPFGQYF
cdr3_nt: TGTGCCAGCAGTTTAGGCAGGGCCCCGTTTGGGCAGTACTTC

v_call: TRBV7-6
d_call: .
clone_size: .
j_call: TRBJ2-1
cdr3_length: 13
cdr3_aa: CASSTLPASEQFF
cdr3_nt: TGTGCCAGCAGCACGTTACCGGCAAGCGAACAGTTCTTC

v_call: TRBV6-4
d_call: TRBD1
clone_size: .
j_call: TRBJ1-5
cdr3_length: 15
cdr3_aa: CASTRRQGSCQPQHF
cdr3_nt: TGTGCCAGCACCCGTAGACAGGGAAGTTGTCAGCCCCAGCATTTT

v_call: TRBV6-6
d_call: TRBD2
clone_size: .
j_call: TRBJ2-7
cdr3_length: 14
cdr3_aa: CASSLGGPNPEQYF
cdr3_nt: TGTGCCAGCAGTTTGGGAGGGCCTAATCCCGAGCAGTACTTC

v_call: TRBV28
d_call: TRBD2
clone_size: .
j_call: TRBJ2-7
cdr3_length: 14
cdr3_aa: CASSSGTSLYEQYF
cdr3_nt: TGTGCCAGCAGCTCCGGGACTAGTCTCTACGAGCAGTACTTC

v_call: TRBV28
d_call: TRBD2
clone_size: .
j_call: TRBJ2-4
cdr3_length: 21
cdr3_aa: CASSLSMVRAGWGIAKNIQYF
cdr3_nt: TGTGCCAGCAGTTTATCAATGGTTCGAGCGGGATGGGGAATAGCCAAAAACATTCAGTACTTC

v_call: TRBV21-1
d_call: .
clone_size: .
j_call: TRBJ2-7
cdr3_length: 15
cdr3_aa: CASSKRRQGPYEQYF
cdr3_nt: TGTGCCAGCAGCAAACGAAGACAGGGGCCCTACGAGCAGTACTTC

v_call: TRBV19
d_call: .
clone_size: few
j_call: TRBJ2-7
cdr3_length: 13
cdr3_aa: CASSIEDSYEQYF
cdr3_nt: TGTGCCAGTAGTATAGAAGACAGCTACGAGCAGTACTTC

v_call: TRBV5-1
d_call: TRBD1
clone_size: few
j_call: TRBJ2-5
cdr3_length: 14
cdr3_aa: CASRLGQYQETQYF
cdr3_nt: TGCGCCAGCAGATTGGGACAGTACCAAGAGACCCAGTACTTC

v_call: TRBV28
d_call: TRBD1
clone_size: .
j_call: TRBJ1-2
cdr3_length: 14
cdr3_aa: CASTSGRGTGGYTF
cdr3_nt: TGTGCCAGCACCTCCGGCAGGGGGACCGGTGGCTACACCTTC

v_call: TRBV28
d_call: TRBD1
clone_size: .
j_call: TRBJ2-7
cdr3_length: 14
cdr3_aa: CASRPGTDLYEQYF
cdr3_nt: TGTGCCAGCAGACCCGGGACAGACCTTTATGAGCAGTACTTC

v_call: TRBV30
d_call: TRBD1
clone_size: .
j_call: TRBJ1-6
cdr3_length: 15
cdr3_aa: CAWSLQGGGNSPLHF
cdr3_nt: TGTGCCTGGAGTCTACAGGGGGGTGGAAATTCACCCCTCCACTTT

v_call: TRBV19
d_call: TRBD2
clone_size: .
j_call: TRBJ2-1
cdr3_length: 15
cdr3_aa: CASSGGLGLGNEQFF
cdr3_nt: TGTGCCAGTAGTGGCGGACTAGGACTCGGCAATGAGCAGTTCTTC

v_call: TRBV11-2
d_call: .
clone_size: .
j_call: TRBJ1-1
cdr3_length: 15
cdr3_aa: CASSFNTRGSTEAFF
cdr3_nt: TGTGCCAGCAGCTTTAACACTCGTGGGAGCACTGAAGCTTTCTTT

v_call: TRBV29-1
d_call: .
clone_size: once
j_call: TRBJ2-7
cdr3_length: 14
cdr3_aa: CSVENGGETYEQYF
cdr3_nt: TGCAGCGTTGAAAACGGGGGAGAGACCTACGAGCAGTACTTC

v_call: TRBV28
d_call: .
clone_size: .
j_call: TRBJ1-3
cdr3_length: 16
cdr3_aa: CASSLWGGGAGNTIYF
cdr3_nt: TGTGCCAGCAGTTTATGGGGTGGGGGGGCTGGAAACACCATATATTTT

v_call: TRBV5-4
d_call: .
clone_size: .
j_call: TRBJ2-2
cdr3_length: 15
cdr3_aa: CASSRRRGGTGELFF
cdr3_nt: TGTGCCAGCAGCCGGAGGCGAGGGGGCACCGGGGAGCTGTTTTTT

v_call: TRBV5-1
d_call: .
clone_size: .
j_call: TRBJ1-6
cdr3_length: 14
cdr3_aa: CASRTTDNNSPLHF
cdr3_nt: TGCGCCAGCAGGACCACAGACAATAATTCACCCCTCCACTTT

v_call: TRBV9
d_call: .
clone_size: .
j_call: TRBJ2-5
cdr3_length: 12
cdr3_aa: CASGRTEETQYF
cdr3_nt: TGTGCCAGCGGCCGGACAGAAGAGACCCAGTACTTC

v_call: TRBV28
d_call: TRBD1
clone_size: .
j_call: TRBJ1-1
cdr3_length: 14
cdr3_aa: CASSLDRVNTEAFF
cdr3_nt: TGTGCCAGCAGTCTAGACAGGGTCAACACTGAAGCTTTCTTT

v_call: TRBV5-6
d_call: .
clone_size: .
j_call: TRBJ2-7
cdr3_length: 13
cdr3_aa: CASSFREAYEQYF
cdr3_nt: TGTGCCAGCAGCTTCAGGGAGGCCTACGAGCAGTACTTC

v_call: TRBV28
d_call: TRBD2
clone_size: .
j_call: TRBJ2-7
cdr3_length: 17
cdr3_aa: CASSRLTSGSSSYEQYF
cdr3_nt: TGTGCCAGCAGTCGTCTGACTAGCGGGTCCTCCTCCTACGAGCAGTACTTC

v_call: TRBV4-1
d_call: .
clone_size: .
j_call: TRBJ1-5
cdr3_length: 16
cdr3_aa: CASRPTRGGLNQPQHF
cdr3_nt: TGCGCCAGCAGACCCACGAGAGGGGGTCTTAATCAGCCCCAGCATTTT

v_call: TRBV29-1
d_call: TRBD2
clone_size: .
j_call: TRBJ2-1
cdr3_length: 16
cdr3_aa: CSVDRGRLAGGNEQFF
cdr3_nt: TGCAGCGTTGACAGGGGGAGACTAGCGGGAGGGAATGAGCAGTTCTTC

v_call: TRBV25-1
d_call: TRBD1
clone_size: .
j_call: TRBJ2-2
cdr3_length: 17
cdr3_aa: CASSEWVMGQGAGELFF
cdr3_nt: TGTGCCAGCAGTGAATGGGTTATGGGACAGGGGGCCGGGGAGCTGTTTTTT